This T cell receptor beta chain is drawn from a study of a mutant IDH1 vaccine in newly diagnosed glioma. Overall study: Across weeks 1, 3, 5, 7, 11, 15, 19 and 23, patients received a vaccination each time, eight in all. Vaccination started 4-6 weeks after radiotherapy alone, or with temozolomide cycles. Patients' prior therapy spanned radiotherapy, temozolomide, or both; most underwent both.

As to time point: week 23, last vaccination. Vaccinated patients received 300 ug of mutant IDH1 20-mer peptide per dose, with topical imiquimod. As regards this clone: The antigen is undetermined.

Here immunoSEQ multiplex PCR was the method, and the copy in TCRdb shows in-frame clones only, minus some. Of tens of thousands of clones in the sample, 81% were seen once. The CDR3 has 12 amino acids. Germline V gene sequence: CDR1 MNHNY, CDR2 SVGAGI (reference sequence). Trimming stripped 8 bases from V and 4 bases from J, with 8 bases between. Findings and limits, study-wide: Apparently unrelated to pseudoprogression were changes in the top peripheral T cell clonotypes.

This sequence was found in a man aged 35 to 55 with glioma. The chain couples TRBV6-6 to TRBJ2-2; no reliable D call. This specimen consisted of PBMCs, obtained from a glioma patient whose treatment included an IDH1 peptide vaccine. This CDR3 is CASGRSTGELFF. In DNA form, the CDR3 reads TGTGCCAGCGGCCGGAGCACCGGGGAGCTGTTTTTT.